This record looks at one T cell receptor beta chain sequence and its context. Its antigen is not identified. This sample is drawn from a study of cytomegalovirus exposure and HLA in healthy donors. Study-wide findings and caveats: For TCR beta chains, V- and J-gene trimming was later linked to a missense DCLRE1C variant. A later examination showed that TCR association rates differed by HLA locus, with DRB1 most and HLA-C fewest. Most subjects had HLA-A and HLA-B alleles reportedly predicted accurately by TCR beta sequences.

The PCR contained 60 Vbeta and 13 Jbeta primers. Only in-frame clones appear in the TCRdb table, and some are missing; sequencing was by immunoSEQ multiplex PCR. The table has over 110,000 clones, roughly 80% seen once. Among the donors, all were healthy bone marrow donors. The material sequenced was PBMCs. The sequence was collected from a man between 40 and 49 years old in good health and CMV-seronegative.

CDR3 amino acids: CASSMTSGGNQETQYF. DNA for the CDR3: TGTGCCAGCAGCATGACTAGCGGGGGAAACCAAGAGACCCAGTACTTC. The rearrangement links TRBV7-6 to TRBJ2-5, with 12 bases matching TRBD2. In germline, CDR1 is SGHVS, CDR2 FNYEAQ. The V and J ends lost 5 bases and 0 bases, in that order; junction bases with no gene match: 4. This CDR3 contains 16 residues.